These 24 T cell receptor beta chains share one sample of origin, sequenced in a study of shared clonotypes between healthy human individuals. This table comes from immunoSEQ multiplex PCR, and its TCRdb copy is limited to in-frame clones, with some not included. The sample includes approximately 1.1 million clones, more than 75% of them seen just once. Specimen: memory CD4+ T cells from PBMCs. Stated subset: CD45RA-negative fraction. The receptors come from a man aged 18 to 29 in good health. Some clones in this sample may be carry-over from other donors' samples.

This clone showed up just a few times. The chain carries TRBV7-3 and TRBJ2-1; D is uncertain. Trimming removed 3 bases from V and 9 bases from J, with 12 bases in between. Germline values: CDR1 SGHTA, CDR2 FQGTGA. This CDR3 has 13 amino acids. CDR3 coding DNA: TGTGCCAGCAGCTTGGCAGGTGATGTTGAGCAGTTCTTC. Its protein product is CASSLAGDVEQFF.

The CDR3 sequence is CASSQPGFQETQYF. The CDR3 bases are TGTGCCAGCAGCCAACCGGGATTCCAAGAGACCCAGTACTTC. J is TRBJ2-5 and V is TRBV14, with D perhaps TRBD2 (5 bases). The germline V gene has CDR1 SGHDN and CDR2 FVKESK. CDR3 size: 14 residues. The V end lost 2 bases, the J end lost 1 base, and 8 bases lay between the germline ends.

The rearrangement uses TRBV5-1 and TRBJ2-1; 10 nucleotides align to TRBD2. The CDR3 has 17 amino acids. Germline V gene lookup returns CDR1 SGHRS and CDR2 YFSETQ. V was pared by 0 bases and J by 9 bases, with 12 bases of the junction left unmatched. CDR3 residues: CASSLVHLAGDGGEQFF. CDR3 coding DNA: TGCGCCAGCAGCTTGGTTCATCTAGCGGGAGATGGGGGTGAGCAGTTCTTC.

The chain links TRBV5-1 to TRBJ2-2, with D perhaps TRBD2 (6 bases). This CDR3 has 16 residues. Trimming removed 4 bases from V and 0 bases from J, with 13 bases in between. Germline CDR1 is SGHRS and CDR2 is YFSETQ. The CDR3 spells CASSDKPSANTGELFF. The CDR3, as DNA: TGCGCCAGCAGCGATAAACCTAGCGCGAACACCGGGGAGCTGTTTTTT.

The chain joins TRBV4-1 to TRBJ2-1, with no clear D. The CDR3 loop spans 13 amino acids. Looked up from germline, CDR1 is MGHRA and CDR2 is YSYEKL. Deletions cut 0 bases from V and 10 bases from J, with 10 bases between. CDR3 DNA sequence: TGCGCCAGCAGCCAAGAATTCGTTTCGGAGCAGTTCTTC. As protein: CASSQEFVSEQFF.

The genes are TRBV5-1 and TRBJ2-7, with D unresolved. CDR1 and CDR2 from the germline V gene are SGHRS and YFSETQ. The CDR3 sequence is 13 residues long. The germline V and J ends were trimmed by 3 bases and 3 bases, with 10 bases remaining between them. DNA of the CDR3: TGCGCCAGCAGCTCGATGGCAGGCTACGAGCAGTACTTC. Translation gives CASSSMAGYEQYF.

The genes are TRBV15 and TRBJ2-1, with 11 bases that match TRBD2. Unmatched junction bases numbered 3, after V lost 1 base and J lost 1 base. This CDR3 is built from 17 residues. The germline CDR1 and CDR2 sequences are LNHNV and YYDKDF (reference sequence). CDR3 sequence: CATSRGLAGPSYNEQFF. CDR3 coding DNA: TGTGCCACCAGCAGAGGACTAGCGGGACCTTCCTACAATGAGCAGTTCTTC.

This chain links TRBV20-1 with TRBJ2-7; perhaps TRBD2 as D (5 bases). Per the germline V gene, CDR1 is DFQATT and CDR2 is SNEGSKA (reference sequence). Trimming removed 6 bases from V and 0 bases from J, with 6 bases in between. The CDR3 sequence is 11 residues long. As DNA, the CDR3 is TGCAGTGCCGCGGGCTCCTACGAGCAGTACTTC. Its protein is CSAAGSYEQYF.

This chain links TRBV6-5 with TRBJ2-7; D uncertain. The V and J ends lost 3 bases and 11 bases respectively, with 11 bases between them. CDR1 and CDR2 from the germline V gene are MNHEY and SVGAGI. The CDR3 totals 11 residues. The CDR3 loop is CASSYGSAEYF. The DNA of the CDR3 is TGTGCCAGCAGTTATGGAAGCGCGGAGTACTTC.

The chain employs TRBV4-3 and TRBJ1-5; D ambiguous. V gave up 0 bases and J gave up 6 bases, with 12 bases separating them. Germline lookup yields CDR1 LGHNA and CDR2 YSLEER. The CDR3 runs to 15 residues. The CDR3 sequence: CASSQDYGYSQPQHF. The CDR3 DNA reads as TGCGCCAGCAGCCAAGATTACGGGTACAGTCAGCCCCAGCATTTT.

The rearrangement joins TRBV5-1 to TRBJ2-5; 8 bases map to TRBD2. The V segment lost 1 base and the J segment 4 bases; nucleotides outside the gene matches: 6. Germline V gives CDR1 SGHRS, CDR2 YFSETQ. CDR3 size: 15 residues. The CDR3 region has the DNA TGCGCCAGCAGCTTGAGTATTAGCGGGACAGAGACCCAGTACTTC. Encoded protein: CASSLSISGTETQYF. Combining the CDR3 with reference TRBV5-1 and TRBJ2-5 gives the whole variable domain KAGVTQTPRYLIKTRGQQVTLSCSPISGHRSVSWYQQTPGQGLQFLFEYFSETQRNKGNFPGRFSGRQFSNSRSEMNVSTLELGDSALYLCASSLSISGTETQYFGPGTRLLVL.

The chain uses TRBV7-2 and TRBJ2-2; D ambiguous. The CDR3 contains 12 residues. Trimming stripped 4 bases from V and 3 bases from J, with 3 bases between. Germline CDR1 is SGHTA and CDR2 is FQGNSA. The CDR3 spells CASSSHTGELFF. CDR3 bases: TGTGCCAGCAGCTCGCACACCGGGGAGCTGTTTTTT.

The rearrangement uses TRBV16 and TRBJ1-1; weak D call: TRBD1 (6 bases). Trimming took off 4 bases at V and 6 bases at J, with 15 bases between the two ends. The V gene's germline CDR1 is KGHSY and CDR2 FQNENV. This CDR3 has 14 amino acids. DNA of the CDR3: TGTGCCAGCAGCCCAAACAGGGTGGCTGCTGAAGCTTTCTTT. Its translation is CASSPNRVAAEAFF.

The chain employs TRBV10-3 and TRBJ1-1, with 12 bases that match TRBD1. Germline loops: CDR1 ENHRY, CDR2 SYGVKD. The V and J ends lost 4 bases and 3 bases, in that order; junction bases with no gene match: 18. There are 20 residues in the CDR3. The CDR3 DNA sequence: TGTGCCATCAGTGGGGACAGGGGGCGGGTTCCTTTCCCGACTGACACTGAAGCTTTCTTT. Translating it yields CAISGDRGRVPFPTDTEAFF.

V gene TRBV30 combines with J gene TRBJ1-2; a weak D match, TRBD1 (6 bases). The germline V and J ends were trimmed by 3 bases and 4 bases, with 12 bases remaining between them. This CDR3 contains 13 residues. Germline CDR1 is GTSNPN and CDR2 is SVGIG (reference sequence). CDR3 sequence (DNA): TGTGCCTGGAGCCGAGGGGGGACCTATGGCTACACCTTC. This encodes CAWSRGGTYGYTF. The full variable domain, with the rest looked up from reference TRBV30 and TRBJ1-2, is SQTIHQWPATLVQPVGSPLSLECTVEGTSNPNLYWYRQAAGRGLQLLFYSVGIGQISSEVPQNLSASRPQDRQFILSSKKLLLSDSGFYLCAWSRGGTYGYTFGSGTRLTVV.

A word on this clone: Other DNA sequences within the sample encode an identical CDR3. V usage is TRBV7-8 and J usage is TRBJ1-5, with TRBD1 matching over 9 bases. Germline CDR1 is SGHVS and CDR2 is FQNEAQ. V was clipped by 2 bases and J by 0 bases; unmatched bases: 2. The CDR3 totals 16 residues. CDR3 sequence reads: CASSLRDRVSNQPQHF. The DNA for the CDR3 is TGTGCCAGCAGCTTACGGGACAGGGTTAGCAATCAGCCCCAGCATTTT.

CDR3 sequence (DNA): TGTGCCAGCAGCCTTCCGCCGGGACAGGCTACGAACACCGGGGAGCTGTTTTTT. As protein: CASSLPPGQATNTGELFF. V usage is TRBV9 and J usage is TRBJ2-2, with TRBD1 identical over 8 bases. The CDR3 runs to 18 residues. Per germline, CDR1 SGDLS and CDR2 YYNGEE. J lost 0 bases, V lost 4 bases, and 11 bases had no gene match. The full variable domain, rest sourced from reference TRBV9 and TRBJ2-2, is DSGVTQTPKHLITATGQRVTLRCSPRSGDLSVYWYQQSLDQGLQFLIQYYNGEERAKGNILERFSAQQFPDLHSELNLSSLELGDSALYFCASSLPPGQATNTGELFFGEGSRLTVL.

About this clone: This specimen includes other DNA sequences encoding the same CDR3. This chain connects TRBV28 to TRBJ2-7; D might be TRBD2 (5 bases). Germline loops: CDR1 MDHEN, CDR2 SYDVKM. The CDR3 length is 13 residues. V shed 2 bases and J shed 1 base, with 6 bases lying between them. The CDR3 DNA reads TGTGCCAGCAGTTTAGAGGGATCCTACGAGCAGTACTTC. This translates into CASSLEGSYEQYF.

This chain joins TRBV18 and TRBJ2-5, with 7 bases identical to TRBD2. V gave up 6 bases and J gave up 1 base; unmatched junction bases: 11. CDR1 KGHSH and CDR2 LQKENI come from the germline V gene. The CDR3 runs 16 residues. The CDR3 nucleotides are TGTGCCAGCTCCCCTGTGATAGCGGGTCTCCAAGAGACCCAGTACTTC. This codes for CASSPVIAGLQETQYF.

The chain links TRBV21-1 to TRBJ1-3; the D segment call TRBD1 is taken from the table without a DNA check. TRBV21-1 represents a pseudogene. The CDR3 contains 14 residues. In DNA, the CDR3 is TGTGCCCGCAGGTACAGGGCTCGAGGAAACACCATATATTTT. Its protein product is CARRYRARGNTIYF.

V and J are TRBV5-1 and TRBJ2-1; 9 nucleotides match TRBD2. The CDR3 is 19 amino acids. Germline CDR1 and CDR2: SGHRS and YFSETQ. After removal of 2 bases from V and 0 bases from J, the junction contained 12 bases not matched to a gene. CDR3 nucleotide sequence: TGCGCCAGCAGCTTTGCGGCTAGCGGGGATCGAAGCTCCTACAATGAGCAGTTCTTC. Translation: CASSFAASGDRSSYNEQFF.

The chain is built from TRBV28 and TRBJ2-5; 7 nucleotides match TRBD2. Per germline, CDR1 MDHEN and CDR2 SYDVKM. V gave up 4 bases and J gave up 4 bases; unmatched junction bases: 9. There are 15 residues in the CDR3. As DNA, the CDR3 is TGTGCCAGCAGTTCCTCCTCGGGCGGGGGAGAGACCCAGTACTTC. Translation gives CASSSSSGGGETQYF.

The V gene is TRBV4-2, the J gene TRBJ2-7, with 7 bases matching TRBD1. The CDR3 spans 14 residues. The germline V gene encodes CDR1 LGHNA and CDR2 YNFKEQ. Unmatched junction bases numbered 5, after V lost 0 bases and J lost 6 bases. CDR3 residues: CASSQETGSLEQYF. The CDR3 nucleotides read TGTGCCAGCAGCCAAGAGACAGGGAGCCTCGAGCAGTACTTC.

This clone was counted between two and nine times. V usage is TRBV6-5 and J usage is TRBJ1-3; unclear D gene. Germline loops: CDR1 MNHEY, CDR2 SVGAGI. This CDR3 has 15 residues. V gave up 6 bases and J gave up 0 bases, with 12 bases separating them. The CDR3 nucleotides are TGTGCCAGCAGCCCGGGGTGGACCTCTGGAAACACCATATATTTT. Protein product: CASSPGWTSGNTIYF.